The source of this T cell receptor (beta chain) is a study of cytomegalovirus exposure and HLA in healthy donors. Study-level information: Counted in an early data release were about 85 million unique TCRs from HLA-typed donors.

The PCR used 60 Vbeta and 13 Jbeta primers. The repertoire was sequenced with immunoSEQ multiplex PCR; TCRdb's copy has only in-frame clones and lacks some. The table gives 100,000 to 150,000 clones; the top ten clones make up about 1.7% of it. Germline-derived CDR1 and CDR2 are SEHNR and FQNEAQ (reference sequence). The CDR3 has 15 residues. V trimming: 3 bases; J trimming: 1 base; junction bases outside the gene matches: 5. This receptor was identified in a man younger than 30 in good health and CMV-seronegative. Material for sequencing was PBMCs. The chain couples TRBV7-9 to TRBJ2-7; 8 bases map to TRBD1. DNA for the CDR3: TGTGCCAGCAGCTTTGTTACAGGGGGTTCCTACGAGCAGTACTTC. This gives the protein CASSFVTGGSYEQYF.